What follows are 21 T cell receptor beta chains derived from one specimen sequenced in a study of PD-L1 blockade in urothelial cancer. Libraries were prepared by immunoSEQ multiplex PCR; TCRdb keeps only in-frame clonotypes and omits some of them. The table shows around 100,000 clones, with more than 85% occurring only once. Indicated time point: peripheral blood 6 weeks after treatment start. The material was PBMCs, obtained around atezolizumab (anti-PD-L1) treatment. These receptor sequences come from a man aged 60 to 69 with urothelial cancer.

On this clone: In the same sample, other DNA sequences code for this CDR3. The chain combines TRBV4-2 with TRBJ2-3, with D perhaps matching TRBD2 (6 bases). Germline V gene sequence: CDR1 LGHNA, CDR2 YNFKEQ. The V gene lost 1 base and the J gene lost 4 bases, with 6 bases spanning the gap. There are 13 residues in the CDR3. CDR3 coding DNA: TGTGCCAGCAGCCAAGGACTAGCAGATACGCAGTATTTT. Translating gives CASSQGLADTQYF.

CDR3 nucleotides: TGTGCCAGTAGTGCCCGCCCGACAGCGAACACTGAAGCTTTCTTT. Protein: CASSARPTANTEAFF. This chain uses TRBV19 with TRBJ1-1; a weak D match, TRBD1 (5 bases). Per germline, CDR1 LNHDA and CDR2 SQIVND (reference sequence). The CDR3 has 15 amino acids. Deletions cut 5 bases from V and 1 base from J, with 14 bases between.

This sequence joins TRBV29-1 and TRBJ1-2, with D uncertain. Per the germline V gene, CDR1 is SQVTM and CDR2 is ANQGSEA. Trimming stripped 1 base from V and 0 bases from J, with 6 bases between. The CDR3 sequence is 13 residues long. The DNA for the CDR3 is TGCAGCGTTGAAGGAGCCCCTAACTATGGCTACACCTTC. Translation gives CSVEGAPNYGYTF.

This chain links TRBV5-1 with TRBJ2-5; no firm D call. The ends were cut back, 3 bases at V and 3 bases at J, with 6 bases in the middle. CDR3 length: 12 residues. CDR1 and CDR2 from the germline V gene are SGHRS and YFSETQ. The CDR3 region is CASSSPEETQYF. The CDR3 DNA sequence: TGCGCCAGCAGCTCTCCGGAAGAGACCCAGTACTTC.

This chain joins TRBV6-5 and TRBJ1-5, with 9 positions matching TRBD1. From germline, CDR1 is MNHEY and CDR2 SVGAGI. The CDR3 totals 14 residues. J was trimmed by 7 bases and V by 6 bases; bases with no gene match: 7. The CDR3, as DNA: TGTGCCAGCAGGGGACAGGGAGGTAGCCAGCCCCAGCATTTT. Translating it yields CASRGQGGSQPQHF.

This chain links TRBV9 with TRBJ2-2; 7 nucleotides match TRBD1. The CDR3 extends over 15 amino acids. Germline V gene sequence: CDR1 SGDLS, CDR2 YYNGEE. V lost 0 bases, J lost 5 bases, and 4 bases stayed unmatched. CDR3 sequence reads: CASSVDVRGTGELFF. The CDR3 nucleotides read TGTGCCAGCAGCGTAGATGTCAGGGGGACCGGGGAGCTGTTTTTT.

This rearrangement joins TRBV27 to TRBJ1-3; 8 nucleotides line up with TRBD1. Germline V CDR1 and CDR2: MNHEY, SMNVEV (reference sequence). This CDR3 is 19 amino acids long. J was trimmed by 0 bases and V by 3 bases; bases with no gene match: 13. Here the CDR3 DNA reads TGTGCCAGCAGTTTGGGACAGGATACGAGCCTAATCTCTGGAAACACCATATATTTT. Translated: CASSLGQDTSLISGNTIYF.

The count of this clone is one. This sequence joins TRBV9 and TRBJ1-1, with D possibly matching TRBD1 (5 bases). The CDR3 spans 14 residues. The V end was cut by 2 bases, the J end by 0 bases, with 8 bases between. CDR1 is SGDLS and CDR2 is YYNGEE in the germline V gene. The CDR3 sequence: CASSVQGMNTEAFF. The CDR3 nucleotides read TGTGCCAGCAGCGTGCAGGGCATGAACACTGAAGCTTTCTTT.

The rearrangement links TRBV28 to TRBJ2-3; D might be TRBD2 (5 bases). Germline loops: CDR1 MDHEN, CDR2 SYDVKM. V lost 5 bases and J lost 1, with 10 bases in between. The CDR3 covers 14 residues. This chain's CDR3 is CASSDPAGTDTQYF. The CDR3 DNA sequence: TGTGCCAGCAGTGACCCAGCGGGCACAGATACGCAGTATTTT.

The chain recombines TRBV9 with TRBJ1-1; TRBD1 matches at 8 bases. J gave up 1 base and V 4 bases, and 6 bases lay outside the gene matches. The CDR3 runs 15 residues. Germline CDR1 is SGDLS and CDR2 is YYNGEE. The CDR3 loop is CASSPQQGGNTEAFF. Written as DNA, the CDR3 is TGTGCCAGCAGCCCCCAACAGGGGGGGAACACTGAAGCTTTCTTT. The variable domain in full, with the rest retrieved from reference TRBV9 and TRBJ1-1, is DSGVTQTPKHLITATGQRVTLRCSPRSGDLSVYWYQQSLDQGLQFLIQYYNGEERAKGNILERFSAQQFPDLHSELNLSSLELGDSALYFCASSPQQGGNTEAFFGQGTRLTVV.

The chain has TRBV5-4 and TRBJ2-6; D gene ambiguous. V was trimmed by 3 bases and J by 0 bases, leaving 10 bases between them. The CDR3 sequence is 16 residues long. Germline CDR1 SGHNT, CDR2 YYREEE (reference sequence). As DNA, the CDR3 is TGTGCCAGCAGCTATCCGGCGGCCTCTGGGGCCAACGTCCTGACTTTC. Encoded protein: CASSYPAASGANVLTF.

J is TRBJ1-6 and V is TRBV7-6; 9 nucleotides match TRBD1. Germline lookup yields CDR1 SGHVS and CDR2 FNYEAQ. Losses at the gene ends were 1 base for V and 8 bases for J; bases not matched to a gene: 3. This CDR3 is built from 15 residues. The CDR3 loop is CASSLGGQGHSPLHF. The DNA of the CDR3 is TGTGCCAGCAGCTTAGGGGGACAGGGTCATTCACCCCTCCACTTT.

The J gene is TRBJ2-5, the V gene TRBV5-4, with 7 positions matching TRBD1. This CDR3 has 15 residues. CDR1 is SGHNT, CDR2 YYREEE, per germline (reference sequence). V shed 3 bases and J 2 bases; nucleotides not matched to a gene: 7. The CDR3 bases are TGTGCCAGCAGCTCCAAGACAGGGTATCAAGAGACCCAGTACTTC. It codes for CASSSKTGYQETQYF.

This sequence joins TRBV28 and TRBJ2-7; 11 positions match TRBD1. The germline V gene encodes CDR1 MDHEN and CDR2 SYDVKM. The junction had 6 bases not matched to a gene; V was cut back by 5 bases and J by 6 bases. The length of the CDR3 is 14 residues. In nucleotides, the CDR3 is TGTGCCAGCAGTCTAAGGGACAGGGGGGCCGAGCAGTACTTC. Amino acid sequence: CASSLRDRGAEQYF.

The J gene is TRBJ2-7, the V gene TRBV9; 10 bases are shared with TRBD2. Germline CDR1 is SGDLS and CDR2 is YYNGEE. The CDR3 totals 16 residues. With 2 bases clipped from V and 0 bases from J, the junction kept 5 bases outside the gene matches. DNA of the CDR3: TGTGCCAGCAGCGTGGGTTCTAGCGGGAGCTCCTACGAGCAGTACTTC. It is translated as CASSVGSSGSSYEQYF.

This clone has more than one count but fewer than ten. The chain recombines TRBV4-1 with TRBJ1-3; 9 bases match TRBD1. The V segment lost 3 bases and the J segment 3 bases; nucleotides outside the gene matches: 6. Germline CDR1 MGHRA, CDR2 YSYEKL. The CDR3 has 16 amino acids. The CDR3 reads CASSHLQGAFGNTIYF. In nucleotides, the CDR3 is TGCGCCAGCAGCCATTTACAGGGGGCTTTTGGAAACACCATATATTTT.

The chain recombines TRBV30 with TRBJ1-4; 8 bases fit TRBD1. The CDR3 sequence is 14 residues long. The junction had 5 bases not matched to a gene; V was cut back by 1 base and J by 7 bases. CDR1 is GTSNPN, CDR2 SVGIG, per germline (reference sequence). The CDR3 protein is CAWSGQGASEKLFF. The CDR3 coding sequence is TGTGCCTGGAGTGGGCAGGGGGCCAGTGAAAAACTGTTTTTT.

This clone was seen once. Other nucleotide sequences in the sample specify the same CDR3. The CDR3 DNA reads as TGTGCCAGCAGCTTGGCTGCCTACGAGCAGTACTTC. Protein sequence: CASSLAAYEQYF. V gene TRBV5-6 combines with J gene TRBJ2-7; D ambiguous. The CDR3 loop spans 12 amino acids. V was pared by 0 bases and J by 2 bases, with 3 bases between. From germline, CDR1 is SGHDT and CDR2 YYEEEE.

The chain uses TRBV2 and TRBJ2-2; 9 bases map to TRBD1. The CDR3 totals 14 residues. Trimming at V came to 5 bases and at J to 5 bases, leaving 3 bases not matched to a gene. Germline CDR1 reads SNHLY; CDR2 reads FYNNEI. The CDR3 here is CASSPGTGTGELFF. In DNA, the CDR3 is TGTGCCAGCAGTCCCGGGACAGGGACCGGGGAGCTGTTTTTT.

This clone was counted once. The chain employs TRBV10-3 and TRBJ2-3; TRBD2 agrees at 14 bases. CDR1 is ENHRY and CDR2 is SYGVKD in the germline V gene. This CDR3 region has 16 residues. Trimming took 8 bases from V and 0 from J; bases not matched to a gene: 4. CDR3 amino acids: CAIGTSGSSSTDTQYF. CDR3 in DNA: TGTGCCATCGGGACTAGCGGGAGCTCTAGCACAGATACGCAGTATTTT.

The J gene is TRBJ1-5, the V gene TRBV2; tentatively, D is TRBD1 (6 bases). Per germline, CDR1 SNHLY and CDR2 FYNNEI. V lost 4 bases, J lost 5 bases, and 12 bases lay in between. This CDR3 region has 14 residues. CDR3 nucleotides: TGTGCCAGCAGTGTAGGGGGAATCGATCAGCCCCAGCATTTT. Protein product: CASSVGGIDQPQHF.